Listed below are T cell receptor beta chains from one sample, sequenced in a study of blood T cell repertoires in COVID-19. Clones were read by immunoSEQ multiplex PCR, and TCRdb kept only the in-frame ones, dropping some. The sample lists about 260,000 clones; 80% to 90% were seen once. Sequencing was performed on peripheral blood. These receptors originate from a woman aged 40 to 49 who had recovered from COVID-19. The CDR3 runs from the conserved cysteine through the conserved F or W. D genes are given only for firm matches. The size of a clone is reported for some rows only, either as once, few or many, or as a class for expanded clones.

CDR3,DNA,D,J,V,size
CASSYSGGSRADTQYF,TGTGCCAGCAGTTACTCAGGGGGCTCAAGGGCAGATACGCAGTATTTT,TRBD1,TRBJ2-3,TRBV6-5,.
CATTLGRNTGELFF,TGTGCCACCACCCTGGGCCGCAACACCGGGGAGCTGTTTTTT,.,TRBJ2-2,TRBV2,.
CASSIRGSGNTIYF,TGTGCCAGTAGTATACGGGGCTCTGGAAACACCATATATTTT,.,TRBJ1-3,TRBV19,once
CASSQDSRGNYGYTF,TGCGCCAGCAGCCAAGATTCCCGGGGTAACTATGGCTACACCTTC,.,TRBJ1-2,TRBV4-1,.
CASSFVGAFEQYF,TGTGCCAGCAGTTTTGTGGGCGCTTTCGAGCAGTACTTC,.,TRBJ2-7,TRBV27,.
CASGLVLSGPQHF,TGTGCTAGTGGTTTGGTACTATCCGGACCCCAGCATTTT,.,TRBJ1-5,TRBV12-5,.
CASSPRGGRDYEQYF,TGTGCCAGCAGCCCCCGAGGGGGCAGGGACTACGAGCAGTACTTC,TRBD1,TRBJ2-7,TRBV13,.
CASSIGAYEQYF,TGTGCCAGTAGTATCGGGGCCTACGAGCAGTACTTC,.,TRBJ2-7,TRBV19,.
CASSLGGLAMGTQYF,TGTGCCAGCAGCTTGGGGGGACTAGCGATGGGTACGCAGTATTTT,TRBD2,TRBJ2-3,TRBV7-2,.
CASSYLTDNEQFF,TGTGCCAGCAGTTACCTGACAGACAATGAGCAGTTCTTC,.,TRBJ2-1,TRBV6-2/TRBV6-3,.
CASSLDQGAPQYF,TGTGCTAGCAGCTTAGACCAGGGGGCGCCGCAGTACTTC,TRBD1,TRBJ2-7,TRBV7-7,once
CASSRTSYSPLHF,TGTGCCAGCAGCCGGACATCTTATTCACCCCTCCACTTT,.,TRBJ1-6,TRBV14,.
CASRGGQGLLNEQFF,TGCGCCAGCAGGGGGGGACAGGGTCTATTGAATGAGCAGTTCTTC,TRBD1,TRBJ2-1,TRBV5-1,.
CASSLVKAGVAGAGRQFF,TGTGCCAGCAGCTTGGTAAAGGCCGGGGTAGCGGGGGCCGGAAGGCAGTTCTTC,TRBD2,TRBJ2-1,TRBV5-4,once
CAISESRGRDSRFDEQFF,TGTGCCATCAGTGAATCAAGGGGTCGGGACTCCAGGTTCGATGAGCAGTTCTTC,.,TRBJ2-1,TRBV10-3,once
CAGWDSHNEQFF,TGTGCCGGCTGGGACAGCCACAATGAGCAGTTCTTC,TRBD1,TRBJ2-1,TRBV19,.
CASSRDGNIQYF,TGTGCCAGCAGTCGGGATGGGAACATTCAGTACTTC,.,TRBJ2-4,TRBV7-9,.
CASSTGLGTQYF,TGTGCCAGCAGCACGGGACTCGGTACGCAGTATTTT,.,TRBJ2-3,TRBV5-6,.
CASSSIRQVSGNTIYF,TGTGCCAGCAGTTCCATCCGACAGGTCTCTGGAAACACCATATATTTT,.,TRBJ1-3,TRBV6-5,.
CASSPIAGGQETQYF,TGTGCCAGCAGCCCAATAGCGGGGGGGCAAGAGACCCAGTACTTC,TRBD2,TRBJ2-5,TRBV3-1/TRBV3-2,.
CASSRNRDQETQYF,TGCGCCAGCAGTCGGAACCGGGACCAAGAGACCCAGTACTTC,.,TRBJ2-5,TRBV5-1,.
CASSLVHWDRGAAFF,TGTGCCAGCAGCTTAGTCCACTGGGACAGGGGTGCCGCTTTCTTT,TRBD1,TRBJ1-1,TRBV7-8,few
CASSSLLAGVTETQYF,TGTGCCAGCAGTTCCTTACTAGCGGGGGTGACAGAGACCCAGTACTTC,TRBD2,TRBJ2-5,TRBV13,.
CASSQEARVLAGGDTDTQYF,TGCGCCAGCAGCCAAGAGGCCAGGGTCCTAGCGGGGGGGGATACAGATACGCAGTATTTT,TRBD2,TRBJ2-3,TRBV4-3,.
CASRIGTGSQETQYF,TGCGCCAGCAGAATCGGGACAGGGAGCCAAGAGACCCAGTACTTC,TRBD1,TRBJ2-5,TRBV10-2,.